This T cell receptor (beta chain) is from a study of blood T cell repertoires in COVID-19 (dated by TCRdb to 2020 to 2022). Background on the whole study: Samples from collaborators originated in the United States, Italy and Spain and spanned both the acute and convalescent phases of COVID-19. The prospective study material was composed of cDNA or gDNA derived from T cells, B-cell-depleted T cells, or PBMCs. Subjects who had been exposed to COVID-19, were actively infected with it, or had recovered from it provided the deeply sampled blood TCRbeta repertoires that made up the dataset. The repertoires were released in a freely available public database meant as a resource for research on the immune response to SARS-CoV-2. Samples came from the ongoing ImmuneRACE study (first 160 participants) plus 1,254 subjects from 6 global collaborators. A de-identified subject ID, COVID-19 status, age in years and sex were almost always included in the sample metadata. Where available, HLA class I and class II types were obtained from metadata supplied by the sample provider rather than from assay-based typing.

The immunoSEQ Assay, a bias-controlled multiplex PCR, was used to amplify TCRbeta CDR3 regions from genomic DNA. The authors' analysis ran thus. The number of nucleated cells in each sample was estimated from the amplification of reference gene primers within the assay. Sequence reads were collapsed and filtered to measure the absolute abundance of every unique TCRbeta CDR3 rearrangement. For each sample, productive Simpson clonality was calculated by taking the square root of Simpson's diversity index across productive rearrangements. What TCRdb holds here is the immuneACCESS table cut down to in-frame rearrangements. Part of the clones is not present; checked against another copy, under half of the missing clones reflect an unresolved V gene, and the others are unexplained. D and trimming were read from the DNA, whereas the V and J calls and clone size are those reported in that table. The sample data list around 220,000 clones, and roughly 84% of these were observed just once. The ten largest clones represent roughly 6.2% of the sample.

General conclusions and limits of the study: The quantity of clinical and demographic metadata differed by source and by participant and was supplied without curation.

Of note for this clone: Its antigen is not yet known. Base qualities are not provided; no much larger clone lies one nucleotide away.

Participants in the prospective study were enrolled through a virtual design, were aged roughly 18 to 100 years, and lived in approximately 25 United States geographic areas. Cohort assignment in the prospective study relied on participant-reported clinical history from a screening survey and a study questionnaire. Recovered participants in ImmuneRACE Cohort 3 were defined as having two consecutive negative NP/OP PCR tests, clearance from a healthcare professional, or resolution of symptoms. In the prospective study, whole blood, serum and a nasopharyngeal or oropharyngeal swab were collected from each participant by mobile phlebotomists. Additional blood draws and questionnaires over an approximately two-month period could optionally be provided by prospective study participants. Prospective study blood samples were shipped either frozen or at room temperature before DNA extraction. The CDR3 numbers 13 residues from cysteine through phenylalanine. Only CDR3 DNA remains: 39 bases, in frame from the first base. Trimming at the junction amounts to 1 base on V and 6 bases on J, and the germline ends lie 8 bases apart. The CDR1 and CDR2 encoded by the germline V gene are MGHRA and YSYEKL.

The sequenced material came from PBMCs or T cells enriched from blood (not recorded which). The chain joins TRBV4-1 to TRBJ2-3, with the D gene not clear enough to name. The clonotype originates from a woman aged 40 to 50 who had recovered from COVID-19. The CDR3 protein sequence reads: CASSQAPPDTQYF. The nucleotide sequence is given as TGCGCCAGCAGCCAAGCTCCCCCGGATACGCAGTATTTT.